These 25 T cell receptor beta chains were all obtained from the same sample, sequenced in a study of blood T cells in healthy people across ages (dated by TCRdb to between 2014 and 2017). Library prep was done by 5' RACE. The sequencer listed for this sample is Illumina HiSeq 2500. The second PCR ran for about 7 to 11 cycles and used a J-beta primer mix along with a sample-barcoded 5' primer. TCRdb reworked the public reads: Q25 trimming with fastp, MiXCR clone assembly, productive beta chains retained. One record per CDR3 amino acid sequence lists the most common genes and DNA. This sample comprises about 640,000 distinct CDR3 sequences, about 54% of them detected only once. The ten biggest clones cover 30% to 40% of the sample. Sequences were obtained from blood. These TCRs come from a man between 60 and 75 years old in good health.

J is TRBJ1-1 and V is TRBV4-2; the D is unclear. The CDR3 loop spans 13 amino acids. Germline assignment: CDR1 LGHNA and CDR2 YNFKEQ. Deletions cut 7 bases from V and 4 bases from J, with 13 bases between. In DNA, the CDR3 is TGTGCCAGCACCCCTAATAGGGTCACTGAAGCTTTCTTT. As protein: CASTPNRVTEAFF.

This clonotype was observed many times. The V gene is TRBV6-5, the J gene TRBJ2-5; unclear D gene. The germline CDR1 and CDR2 sequences are MNHEY and SVGAGI. Deletions cut 5 bases from V and 1 base from J, with 11 bases between. This CDR3 region has 14 residues. CDR3 in amino acids: CASSPLGAQETQYF. The CDR3 coding sequence is TGTGCCAGCAGTCCCCTCGGCGCCCAAGAGACCCAGTACTTC.

This clonotype was picked up a small number of times. The chain couples TRBV7-9 to TRBJ2-4, with TRBD1 matching 8 bases. The J segment lost 0 bases and the V segment lost 3 bases, leaving 13 bases of the junction unmatched. Germline CDR1 reads SEHNR; CDR2 reads FQNEAQ (reference sequence). There are 19 residues in the CDR3. In DNA form, the CDR3 reads TGTGCCAGCAGCTTTCCCCCGACCGGACAGGGCCTAGCCAAAAACATTCAGTACTTC. It yields the protein CASSFPPTGQGLAKNIQYF. The whole variable domain, filled in from reference TRBV7-9 and TRBJ2-4, reads DTGVSQNPRHKITKRGQNVTFRCDPISEHNRLYWYRQTLGQGPEFLTYFQNEAQLEKSRLLSDRFSAERPKGSFSTLEIQRTEQGDSAMYLCASSFPPTGQGLAKNIQYFGAGTRLSVL.

The genes are TRBV4-1 and TRBJ1-4, with D perhaps matching TRBD1 (5 bases). Germline loops: CDR1 MGHRA, CDR2 YSYEKL. V lost 2 bases and J lost 9, with 22 bases in between. The CDR3 covers 17 residues. CDR3 in DNA: TGCGCCAGCAGCCAATCAACTAAGGCAGGGTCAGGAAAAAAACTGTTTTTT. Translating it yields CASSQSTKAGSGKKLFF.

This chain links TRBV5-1 with TRBJ2-5, with 7 nucleotides matching TRBD1. The CDR3 consists of 15 residues. V dropped 4 bases and J dropped 5; count of bases not matched to a gene: 11. Germline V CDR1 and CDR2: SGHRS, YFSETQ. The CDR3 bases are TGCGCCAGCAGCCCTCGACAGGGATTCGTTGAGACCCAGTACTTC. Protein: CASSPRQGFVETQYF.

The gene calls are TRBV2 and TRBJ2-3; 10 bases agree with TRBD2. Germline values: CDR1 SNHLY, CDR2 FYNNEI. Trimming cost V 6 bases and J 5 bases; bases outside gene matches: 5. CDR3 length: 14 residues. CDR3 region: CASRPERGGDTQYF. As DNA, the CDR3 is TGTGCCAGCAGGCCTGAGCGGGGGGGAGATACGCAGTATTTT.

This chain uses TRBV27 with TRBJ2-3; D remains ambiguous. V lost 4 bases, J lost 2 bases, and 7 bases lay in between. Germline CDR1 is MNHEY and CDR2 is SMNVEV (reference sequence). The CDR3 is made up of 13 amino acids. The CDR3 protein is CASSWAYTDTQYF. The CDR3 DNA reads as TGTGCCAGCAGTTGGGCGTACACAGATACGCAGTATTTT.

The chain is built from TRBV20-1 and TRBJ2-7, with 9 positions matching TRBD1. Germline lookup yields CDR1 DFQATT and CDR2 SNEGSKA (reference sequence). CDR3 length: 15 residues. The V segment lost 3 bases and the J segment 2 bases; nucleotides outside the gene matches: 8. The CDR3 loop is CSASLTRQGAYEQYF. Written as DNA, the CDR3 is TGCAGTGCTAGCCTCACAAGACAGGGGGCCTACGAGCAGTACTTC.

This chain joins TRBV20-1 and TRBJ2-1; TRBD2 matches 7 bases. This CDR3 region has 15 residues. CDR1 and CDR2 (germline): DFQATT, SNEGSKA (reference sequence). Unmatched junction bases numbered 6, after V lost 3 bases and J lost 1 base. The CDR3 DNA sequence: TGCAGTGCTAGTCGGGGGGTGATATCCTACAATGAGCAGTTCTTC. Protein sequence: CSASRGVISYNEQFF.

This clonotype was seen only a few times. This chain links TRBV18 with TRBJ2-1; 7 bases map to TRBD1. The CDR3 is made up of 14 amino acids. Germline trimming cut 2 bases from V and 4 bases from J; bases unmatched to any gene: 2. Germline CDR1 and CDR2: KGHSH and LQKENI. This CDR3 reads CASSPATGYNEQFF. The CDR3 DNA reads as TGTGCCAGCTCACCAGCGACAGGGTACAATGAGCAGTTCTTC.

The rearrangement uses TRBV3-1 and TRBJ1-1; tentative D call: TRBD1 (5 bases). This CDR3 region has 14 residues. V lost 4 bases, J lost 4 bases, and 13 bases lay in between. CDR1 is LGHDT and CDR2 is YNNKEL in the germline V gene (reference sequence). The CDR3 region is CASSPQGLGTEAFF. The CDR3 DNA reads as TGTGCCAGCAGCCCCCAGGGACTGGGCACTGAAGCTTTCTTT.

This clonotype has a single count. The J gene is TRBJ2-1, the V gene TRBV7-9; 11 positions match TRBD2. V lost 5 bases and J lost 7; bases outside the gene matches: 10. The CDR3 loop spans 16 amino acids. Germline V lookup: CDR1 SEHNR, CDR2 FQNEAQ (reference sequence). In DNA form, the CDR3 reads TGTGCCAGCAGCCCCTGTAGCGGGGGGGCTGGGAATGAGCAGTTCTTC. It is translated as CASSPCSGGAGNEQFF.

This clonotype was counted once. One end of the junction varies from germline; a read error may be responsible. The chain links TRBV10-3 to TRBJ2-1; D is perhaps TRBD1 (6 bases). From germline, CDR1 is ENHRY and CDR2 SYGVKD. The CDR3 runs to 15 residues. The CDR3 loop reads CATSGGTGQSNEQFF. DNA for the CDR3: TGTGCCACCAGTGGCGGTACAGGGCAGTCCAATGAGCAGTTCTTC.

The J gene is TRBJ2-1, the V gene TRBV6-5; the D gene could be TRBD1 or TRBD2 (5 bases each). Germline lookup yields CDR1 MNHEY and CDR2 SVGAGI. V dropped 10 bases and J dropped 7 bases, with 14 bases sitting between them. This CDR3 region has 12 residues. The CDR3 coding sequence is TGTGCCACTTCCAGGGACGGGAATGAGCAGTTCTTC. Protein product: CATSRDGNEQFF.

The V and J genes are TRBV29-1 and TRBJ2-3, with 8 bases identical to TRBD1. J gave up 2 bases and V 4 bases, and 11 bases lay outside the gene matches. Germline assignment: CDR1 SQVTM and CDR2 ANQGSEA. This CDR3 has 16 amino acids. The CDR3 loop reads CSVVGGGTGSTDTQYF. For the CDR3, the DNA is TGCAGCGTTGTAGGAGGGGGGACAGGTTCCACAGATACGCAGTATTTT.

Regarding this clonotype: Relative to the germline gene, one junction end is altered; a read error may explain this. The genes are TRBV10-3 and TRBJ2-4; D gene ambiguous. Germline V gene data show CDR1 as ENHRY and CDR2 as SYGVKD. This CDR3 is 14 amino acids long. CDR3 bases: TGTGCCAGCAGTTACGGATTTGGGCTAAACATTCAGTACTTC. Translation gives CASSYGFGLNIQYF.

Ten or more counts support this clonotype. The V and J genes are TRBV3-1 and TRBJ1-2, with D perhaps matching TRBD1 (6 bases). V lost 0 bases and J lost 7, with 12 bases in between. The CDR3 loop spans 14 amino acids. Germline V lookup: CDR1 LGHDT, CDR2 YNNKEL (reference sequence). The CDR3 region is CASSQDKQGGGYTF. Here the CDR3 DNA reads TGTGCCAGCAGCCAAGATAAACAGGGTGGTGGCTACACCTTC.

The genes are TRBV2 and TRBJ1-4, with unresolved D. V shed 6 bases and J shed 0 bases, with 8 bases lying between them. The CDR3 runs 14 residues. Germline CDR1 SNHLY, CDR2 FYNNEI. The CDR3, as DNA: TGTGCCAGCAGCTGGAGGGCAACTAATGAAAAACTGTTTTTT. Amino acid sequence: CASSWRATNEKLFF.

The CDR3 coding sequence is TGTGCCAGCAGTTACCCCCTCGGCTCTGGGGCCAACGTCCTGACTTTC. Translation: CASSYPLGSGANVLTF. V gene TRBV6-6 combines with J gene TRBJ2-6; D is ambiguous. CDR3 length equals 16 residues. V was clipped by 2 bases and J by 0 bases, with 8 bases between them. Germline assignment: CDR1 MNHNY and CDR2 SVGAGI (reference sequence).

In this sample, this clonotype turned up many times. J is TRBJ2-7 and V is TRBV11-2; D not resolved. Trimming cost V 5 bases and J 5 bases, with 13 bases left between them. The CDR3 has 13 amino acids. Per the germline V gene, CDR1 is SGHAT and CDR2 is FQNNGV. This CDR3 reads CASSPHLVDEQYF. In nucleotides, the CDR3 is TGTGCCAGCAGCCCGCATCTTGTCGACGAGCAGTACTTC.

As for this clonotype: A much more abundant neighbour one base away suggests this may be a read error. V usage is TRBV5-1 and J usage is TRBJ2-6, with a tentative D call TRBD2 (5 bases). Trimming shortened V by 0 bases and J by 2 bases, and 15 bases separated the two germline ends. Germline V CDR1 and CDR2: SGHRS, YFSETQ. This CDR3 region has 18 residues. In DNA, the CDR3 is TGCGCCAGCAGCTTGGATGCCGGGGTTGGTACTGGGGCCAACGTCCTGACTTTC. Its protein product is CASSLDAGVGTGANVLTF.

V usage is TRBV21-1 and J usage is TRBJ1-2. TRBV21-1 is recorded as a pseudogene. This CDR3 contains 15 residues. Here the CDR3 reads CASSKREDQDYGYTF. The CDR3 DNA reads as TGTGCCAGCAGCAAAAGGGAGGATCAGGACTATGGCTACACCTTC.

The gene calls are TRBV28 and TRBJ1-1; D ambiguous. Per the germline V gene, CDR1 is MDHEN and CDR2 is SYDVKM. V was cut by 5 bases and J by 3 bases, with 7 bases left in between. The CDR3 is 12 residues long. CDR3 in amino acids: CASSTGYTEAFF. In nucleotides, the CDR3 is TGTGCCAGCAGTACTGGGTACACTGAAGCTTTCTTT.

This clonotype has more than one count but fewer than ten. This chain joins TRBV7-2 and TRBJ2-1; 8 bases align to TRBD2. Germline CDR1 is SGHTA and CDR2 is FQGNSA. With 1 base clipped from V and 0 bases from J, the junction kept 5 bases outside the gene matches. This CDR3 has 17 residues. CDR3 protein: CASSLGTGTSSYNEQFF. In DNA form, the CDR3 reads TGTGCCAGCAGCTTAGGTACAGGGACTAGCTCCTACAATGAGCAGTTCTTC.

Notes on this clonotype: Mismatch with germline at one junction end may stem from a read error. V usage is TRBV6-1 and J usage is TRBJ1-6; D might be TRBD1 (6 bases). The CDR3 contains 14 residues. The germline CDR1 and CDR2 sequences are MNHNS and SASEGT. The CDR3 DNA reads TGTGCCAGCAGCGAAGGGACAAAAAATTCACCCCTCCACTTT. As protein: CASSEGTKNSPLHF.